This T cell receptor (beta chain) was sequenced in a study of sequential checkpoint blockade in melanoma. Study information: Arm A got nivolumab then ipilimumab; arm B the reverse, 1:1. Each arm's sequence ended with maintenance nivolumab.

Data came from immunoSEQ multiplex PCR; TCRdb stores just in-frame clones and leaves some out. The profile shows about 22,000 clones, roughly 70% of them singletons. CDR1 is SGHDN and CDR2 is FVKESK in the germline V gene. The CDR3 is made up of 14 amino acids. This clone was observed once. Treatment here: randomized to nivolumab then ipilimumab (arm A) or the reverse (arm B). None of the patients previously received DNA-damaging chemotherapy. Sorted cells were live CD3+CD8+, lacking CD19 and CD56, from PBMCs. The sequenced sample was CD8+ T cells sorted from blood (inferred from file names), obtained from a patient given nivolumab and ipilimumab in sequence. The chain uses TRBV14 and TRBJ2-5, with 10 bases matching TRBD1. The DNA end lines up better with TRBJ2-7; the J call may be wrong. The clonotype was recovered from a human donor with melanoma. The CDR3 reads CASRGTGAPGEQYF. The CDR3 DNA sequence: TGTGCCAGCAGGGGGACAGGGGCCCCTGGCGAGCAGTACTTC.